Detailed here is one TCR beta chain. Its antigen is unknown. The sample is drawn from a study of human T cells and chemical hapten exposure. Study conclusions and caveats: TCRs above 1 in 1000 frequency did not change with DPC sensitization.

The time point denotes: patch test 1, 2 weeks after DPC sensitization. Treatment defined: therapeutic diphenylcyclopropenone sensitization with weekly scalp DPC. TCRdb independently ran MiXCR on the RACE reads; one entry per CDR3 protein. This repertoire shows tens of thousands of distinct CDR3 sequences, 25% to 40% found once; its top ten account for 8.9%. The CDR3 runs to 14 residues. V dropped 4 bases and J dropped 4 bases, with 11 bases sitting between them. Germline V lookup: CDR1 SNHLY, CDR2 FYNNEI. The chain joins TRBV2 to TRBJ1-5; tentatively, D is TRBD1 (5 bases). The sample was whole blood, taken in connection with sensitization to the hapten diphenylcyclopropenone (DPC). The origin of this receptor is a middle-aged man with alopecia areata. Some clones in this sample may be carry-over from other donors' samples. The DNA of the CDR3 is TGTGCCAGCAGTGCGGGGACTGGGAATCAGCCCCAGCATTTT. It encodes CASSAGTGNQPQHF.